Sequencing of this T cell receptor (beta chain) was carried out in a study of Ad26.COV2.S vaccination and SARS-CoV-2 variants. Treatment meaning: roughly 18 received Ad26.COV2.S at low or high dose, single or two shots; 5 received placebo; per-sample allocation not given. Sampling occurred on day 63 after the first vaccine or placebo injection. TCRdb's copy holds only in-frame clones and misses some; the assay was immunoSEQ multiplex PCR. The table shows 250,000 to 300,000 clones, with roughly 86% occurring only once. The germline gives CDR1 SEHNR, CDR2 FQNEAQ (reference sequence). Trimming shortened V by 1 base and J by 0 bases, and 13 bases separated the two germline ends. This CDR3 comprises 17 residues.

Material: peripheral blood, obtained in a trial of Ad26.COV2.S vaccine versus placebo. The chain employs TRBV7-9 and TRBJ1-3; D remains ambiguous. This clonotype was obtained from a person aged 18-65 years who received the Ad26.COV2.S COVID-19 vaccine or a placebo. This chain's CDR3 is CASSLGPRRSSGNTIYF. CDR3 DNA: TGTGCCAGCAGCTTAGGTCCCCGCAGGTCCTCTGGAAACACCATATATTTT.